This is a list of T cell receptor beta chains from one sample in a study of blood T cell repertoires in COVID-19. Measured with immunoSEQ multiplex PCR; TCRdb has only the in-frame clones, and not every one. Seen here are about 240,000 clones, more than 75% observed once, and the top ten hold around an eighth. What was sequenced was peripheral blood. The receptors shown here come from a man older than 75 with acute or convalescent COVID-19. Both conserved end residues are part of each CDR3. A D gene is named only where the DNA matches it firmly. Some rows have no size entry. The others give once, few or many, or a class for an expanded clone.

J	V	size	D	length	CDR3	DNA
TRBJ1-1	TRBV7-2	-	TRBD1	16	CASSSLPQGARTEAFF	TGTGCCAGCAGCTCCCTCCCCCAGGGGGCGAGGACTGAAGCTTTCTTT
TRBJ1-1	TRBV3-1/TRBV3-2	-	TRBD1	13	CASRQTGGTEAFF	TGTGCCAGCAGGCAAACAGGGGGCACTGAAGCTTTCTTT
TRBJ1-3	TRBV12-3/TRBV12-4	-	-	13	CASSFNSGNTIYF	TGTGCCAGCAGCTTTAATTCTGGAAACACCATATATTTT
TRBJ1-5	TRBV28	few	TRBD1	16	CASSAHTGVDNQPQHF	TGTGCCAGCAGTGCCCACACAGGGGTGGACAATCAGCCCCAGCATTTT
TRBJ2-3	TRBV3-1/TRBV3-2	-	-	13	CASSQRGPDTQYF	TGTGCCAGCAGCCAAAGAGGGCCAGATACGCAGTATTTT
TRBJ1-6	TRBV19	-	-	14	CASSMEGRNSPLHF	TGTGCCAGTAGTATGGAGGGTAGAAATTCACCCCTCCACTTT
TRBJ2-5	TRBV4-1	-	-	16	CASSQGIIRGQETQYF	TGCGCCAGCAGCCAAGGGATTATCAGGGGACAAGAGACCCAGTACTTC
TRBJ2-1	TRBV5-4	-	TRBD2	15	CASSLGGGTDNEQFF	TGTGCCAGCAGCTTGGGCGGGGGGACCGACAATGAGCAGTTCTTC
TRBJ2-2	TRBV9	-	TRBD1	16	CASSVAGQGITGELFF	TGTGCCAGCAGCGTAGCGGGACAGGGAATCACCGGGGAGCTGTTTTTT
TRBJ2-3	TRBV11-2	-	-	17	CASSFQPKHSSTDTQYF	TGTGCCAGCAGCTTCCAACCCAAGCACTCTAGCACAGATACGCAGTATTTT
TRBJ2-5	TRBV3-1/TRBV3-2	-	-	14	CASSQGGRLETQYF	TGTGCCAGCAGCCAAGGTGGCAGGTTAGAGACCCAGTACTTC
TRBJ1-1	TRBV6-2/TRBV6-3	-	-	15	CASSYTVSGPTEAFF	TGTGCCAGCAGTTATACCGTTTCAGGGCCCACTGAAGCTTTCTTT